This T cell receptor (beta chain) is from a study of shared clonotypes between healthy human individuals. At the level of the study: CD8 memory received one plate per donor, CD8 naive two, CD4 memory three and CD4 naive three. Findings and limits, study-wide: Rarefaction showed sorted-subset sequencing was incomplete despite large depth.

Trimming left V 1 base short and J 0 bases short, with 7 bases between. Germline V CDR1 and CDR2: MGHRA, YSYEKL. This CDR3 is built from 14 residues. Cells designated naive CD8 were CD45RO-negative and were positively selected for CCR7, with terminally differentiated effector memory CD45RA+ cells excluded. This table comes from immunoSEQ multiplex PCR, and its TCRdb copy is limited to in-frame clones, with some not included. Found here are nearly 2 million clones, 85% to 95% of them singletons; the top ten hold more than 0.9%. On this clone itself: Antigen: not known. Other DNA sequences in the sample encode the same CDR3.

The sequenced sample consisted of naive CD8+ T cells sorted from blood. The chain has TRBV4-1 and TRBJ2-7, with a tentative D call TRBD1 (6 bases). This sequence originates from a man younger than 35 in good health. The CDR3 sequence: CASSQVQGSYEQYF. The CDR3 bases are TGCGCCAGCAGCCAAGTACAGGGCTCCTACGAGCAGTACTTC.